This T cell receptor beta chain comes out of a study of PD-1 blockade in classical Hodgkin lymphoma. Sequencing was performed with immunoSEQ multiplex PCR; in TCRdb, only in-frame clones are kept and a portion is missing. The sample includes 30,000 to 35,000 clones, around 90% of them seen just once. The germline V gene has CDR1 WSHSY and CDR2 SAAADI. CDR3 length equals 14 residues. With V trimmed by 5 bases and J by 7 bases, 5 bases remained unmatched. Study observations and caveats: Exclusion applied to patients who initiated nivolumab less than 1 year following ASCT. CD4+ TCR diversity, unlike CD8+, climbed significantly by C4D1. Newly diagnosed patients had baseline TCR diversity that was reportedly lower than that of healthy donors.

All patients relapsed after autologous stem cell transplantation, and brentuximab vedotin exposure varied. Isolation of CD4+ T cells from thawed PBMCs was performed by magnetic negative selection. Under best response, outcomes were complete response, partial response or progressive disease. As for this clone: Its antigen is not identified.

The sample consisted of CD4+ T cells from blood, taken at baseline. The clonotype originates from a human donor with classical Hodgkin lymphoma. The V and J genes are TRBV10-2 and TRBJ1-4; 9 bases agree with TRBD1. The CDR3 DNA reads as TGCGCCAGCAGTACCGGGACAGGGAGTGAAAAACTGTTTTTT. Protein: CASSTGTGSEKLFF.